This T cell receptor (beta chain) was captured in a study of shared clonotypes between healthy human individuals. Sequenced by immunoSEQ multiplex PCR; TCRdb stores in-frame clones only, minus some. The sample lists some 1 million clones, approximately 76% occurring once. Details on this clone: Its antigen is unidentified.

The germline CDR1 and CDR2 sequences are LGHNA and YSLEER. Trimming left V 1 base short and J 7 bases short, with 20 bases between. This CDR3 contains 16 residues. Study-level points and caveats: Compared with clonotypes that all four donors shared, non-shared clonotypes had lower generation probabilities.

Input material: memory CD4+ T cells sorted from blood. Subset: CD45RA-negative fraction. The rearrangement links TRBV4-3 to TRBJ2-7; D might be TRBD2 (6 bases). The source is a man between 18 and 29 years old in good health. CDR3 residues: CASSQGWGEVQREQYF. The CDR3 DNA reads TGCGCCAGCAGCCAAGGTTGGGGGGAAGTCCAACGGGAGCAGTACTTC.